This T cell receptor (beta chain) is drawn from a study of blood T cells in healthy people across ages. Study results and limitations: Underestimates were what the diversity estimates from one million T cells were considered to be. The long-lived group displayed more naive CD4+ cells, plus higher diversity, than the aged donors did. TCR beta diversity, measured per million T cells, fell in a roughly linear way with age.

Trimming cost V 6 bases and J 1 base, with 15 bases left between them. The CDR3 runs 15 residues. Germline CDR1 reads MDHEN; CDR2 reads SYDVKM. A J-beta primer mix and a sample-barcoded 5' primer were used in a second PCR of roughly 6 to 11 cycles. TCRdb re-called the 5' RACE reads through MiXCR, storing one row per CDR3 protein. The sample holds about 1.7 million distinct CDR3 sequences; 28% are singletons and the top ten take 7.7%. Note on this clonotype: The antigen is unknown.

Sequenced sample: blood. The genes are TRBV28 and TRBJ2-5; D may be TRBD1 (6 bases). The TCR originated in a woman aged 30 to 39 in good health. The CDR3 region has the DNA TGTGCCAGCAGCCCAACCGGGACATTCCAAGAGACCCAGTACTTC. Translation: CASSPTGTFQETQYF.